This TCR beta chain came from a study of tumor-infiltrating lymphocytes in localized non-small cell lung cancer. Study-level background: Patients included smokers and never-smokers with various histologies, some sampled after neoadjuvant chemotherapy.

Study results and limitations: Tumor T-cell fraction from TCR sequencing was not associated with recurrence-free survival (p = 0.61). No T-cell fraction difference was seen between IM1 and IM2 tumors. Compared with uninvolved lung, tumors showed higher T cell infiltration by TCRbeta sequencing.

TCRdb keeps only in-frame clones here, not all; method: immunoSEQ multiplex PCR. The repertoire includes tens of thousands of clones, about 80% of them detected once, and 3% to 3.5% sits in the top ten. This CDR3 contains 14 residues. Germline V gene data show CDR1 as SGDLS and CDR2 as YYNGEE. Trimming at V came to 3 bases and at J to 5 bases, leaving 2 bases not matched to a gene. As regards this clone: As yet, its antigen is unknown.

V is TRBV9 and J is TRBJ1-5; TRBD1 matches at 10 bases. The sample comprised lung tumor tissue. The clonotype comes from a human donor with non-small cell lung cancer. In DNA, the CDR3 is TGTGCCAGCAGCGAAGGACAGGGGGATCAGCCCCAGCATTTT. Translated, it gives CASSEGQGDQPQHF. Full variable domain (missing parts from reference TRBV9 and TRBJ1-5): DSGVTQTPKHLITATGQRVTLRCSPRSGDLSVYWYQQSLDQGLQFLIQYYNGEERAKGNILERFSAQQFPDLHSELNLSSLELGDSALYFCASSEGQGDQPQHFGDGTRLSIL.